The 30 T cell receptor beta chains listed next were all sequenced from one sample in a study of blood T cells in healthy people across ages. Primers used in a second PCR of roughly 6 to 12 cycles were a sample-barcoded 5' primer and a J-beta primer mix. TCRdb re-called the 5' RACE reads through MiXCR, storing one row per CDR3 protein. The sample shows approximately 680,000 distinct CDR3 sequences, about 30% of them seen only once. The sample was blood. The source is a woman aged 80 or over in good health.

This clonotype was observed at least ten times. The rearrangement links TRBV7-2 to TRBJ2-3; 9 bases line up with TRBD2. Losses at the gene ends were 6 bases for V and 3 bases for J; bases not matched to a gene: 7. The germline CDR1 and CDR2 sequences are SGHTA and FQGNSA. The CDR3 sequence is 15 residues long. The CDR3 coding sequence is TGTGCCAGCAGGCGAGAAGCGGGGGGTACAGATACGCAGTATTTT. It codes for CASRREAGGTDTQYF.

J is TRBJ2-5 and V is TRBV7-2; D might be TRBD1 or TRBD2, each matching 5 bases. The last part of the DNA fits TRBJ2-7 better; the J call may be wrong. The CDR3 contains 15 residues. The germline CDR1 and CDR2 sequences are SGHTA and FQGNSA. In DNA form, the CDR3 reads TGTGCCAGCAGCGCCCCCGCAGGGAGACCCTACGAGCAGTACTTC. Translated, it gives CASSAPAGRPYEQYF.

This clonotype was detected once. The J gene is TRBJ2-5, the V gene TRBV20-1; possibly TRBD1 for D (6 bases). V gave up 1 base and J gave up 11 bases, with 17 bases separating them. CDR1 and CDR2 from the germline V gene are DFQATT and SNEGSKA (reference sequence). The CDR3 consists of 13 residues. The CDR3 region is CSARVDRNNEQYF. DNA for the CDR3: TGCAGTGCTAGAGTGGACAGAAACAATGAGCAGTACTTC.

To note about this clonotype: The germline gene is not matched at one end of the junction; a read error may be the cause. V usage is TRBV7-9 and J usage is TRBJ2-3, with unresolved D. CDR1 is SEHNR and CDR2 is FQNEAQ in the germline V gene (reference sequence). This CDR3 has 16 amino acids. The CDR3: CASSLEGGHSTDPQYF. The DNA for the CDR3 is TGTGCCAGCAGCTTAGAAGGCGGTCACAGCACAGATCCGCAGTATTTT. The full variable domain, in which reference TRBV7-9 and TRBJ2-3 provide the parts outside the CDR3, is DTGVSQNPRHKITKRGQNVTFRCDPISEHNRLYWYRQTLGQGPEFLTYFQNEAQLEKSRLLSDRFSAERPKGSFSTLEIQRTEQGDSAMYLCASSLEGGHSTDPQYFGPGTRLTVL.

This clonotype has ten or more counts. The rearrangement links TRBV11-2 to TRBJ2-7, with 8 bases identical to TRBD1. The CDR3 spans 16 residues. Germline assignment: CDR1 SGHAT and CDR2 FQNNGV. V dropped 4 bases and J dropped 3; count of bases not matched to a gene: 11. In DNA form, the CDR3 reads TGTGCCAGCAGCTCGGGCCGGGACAGGTACTTCTACGAGCAGTACTTC. Encoded protein: CASSSGRDRYFYEQYF.

This clonotype was found many times. The chain employs TRBV11-2 and TRBJ2-7, with a weak D call TRBD2 (6 bases). Per germline, CDR1 SGHAT and CDR2 FQNNGV. V lost 6 bases to trimming and J lost 5 bases, with 14 bases between them. CDR3 length equals 13 residues. The CDR3 sequence is CASSGGRVDEQYF. CDR3 in DNA: TGTGCCAGCAGTGGGGGGAGAGTAGACGAGCAGTACTTC.

This clonotype was observed a handful of times. The chain couples TRBV10-2 to TRBJ1-3; no definite D call. Germline values: CDR1 WSHSY, CDR2 SAAADI. V gave up 0 bases and J gave up 0 bases, with 6 bases separating them. The CDR3 has 15 amino acids. Here the CDR3 DNA reads TGCGCCAGCAGTGAGTCGGGTATCTCTGGAAACACCATATATTTT. Amino acids: CASSESGISGNTIYF.

The genes are TRBV12-3 or TRBV12-4 and TRBJ2-3; TRBD1 matches 7 bases. The CDR3 covers 16 residues. The V gene end was trimmed by 3 bases and the J gene end by 2 bases; junction bases not matched to a gene: 8. CDR3 coding DNA: TGTGCCAGCAGTTTTGGGAAGCAGGGGGTCACAGATACGCAGTATTTT. Its protein is CASSFGKQGVTDTQYF.

This clonotype was recorded many times. This chain uses TRBV6-1 with TRBJ2-1; D might be TRBD2 (6 bases). The CDR3 spans 14 residues. From germline, CDR1 is MNHNS and CDR2 SASEGT. The ends were cut back, 7 bases at V and 6 bases at J, with 16 bases in the middle. The CDR3 loop reads CASTYDLGGNEQFF. In DNA, the CDR3 is TGTGCCAGCACCTACGACCTGGGGGGCAATGAGCAGTTCTTC.

This clonotype was counted many times. This sequence joins TRBV5-6 and TRBJ2-3; D is possibly TRBD2 (5 bases). Deletions cut 0 bases from V and 6 bases from J, with 14 bases between. The CDR3 covers 15 residues. Germline CDR1 reads SGHDT; CDR2 reads YYEEEE. CDR3 protein: CASSLATRLLDTQYF. CDR3 bases: TGTGCCAGCAGCTTGGCGACTCGACTACTGGATACGCAGTATTTT.

The gene calls are TRBV5-1 and TRBJ2-1, with 7 bases aligning to TRBD2. Germline CDR1 and CDR2: SGHRS and YFSETQ. V dropped 7 bases and J dropped 5; count of bases not matched to a gene: 9. The CDR3 consists of 14 residues. The chain's CDR3 is CASGPGLSHNEQFF. The CDR3 DNA is TGCGCCAGCGGTCCGGGACTAAGTCACAATGAGCAGTTCTTC.

This clonotype was observed at least ten times. The chain is built from TRBV6-6 and TRBJ2-5; D is ambiguous. Trimming took off 6 bases at V and 3 bases at J, with 5 bases between the two ends. Germline loops: CDR1 MNHNY, CDR2 SVGAGI (reference sequence). CDR3 length: 11 amino acids. This chain's CDR3 is CASRHKETQYF. In DNA, the CDR3 is TGTGCCAGCAGACATAAAGAGACCCAGTACTTC.

For this clonotype: A single base separates this from a much larger clone, so it may be a read error. This chain joins TRBV30 and TRBJ1-5; 7 nucleotides match TRBD1. The length of the CDR3 is 13 residues. Germline loops: CDR1 GTSNPN, CDR2 SVGIG (reference sequence). The CDR3 DNA is TGTGCCTGGAGCCGACAGGGCAATCAGCCCCCGCATTTT. It yields the protein CAWSRQGNQPPHF.

J is TRBJ2-5 and V is TRBV5-1, with 9 bases that match TRBD1. Germline V CDR1 and CDR2: SGHRS, YFSETQ. The V gene end was trimmed by 0 bases and the J gene end by 5 bases; junction bases not matched to a gene: 5. There are 15 residues in the CDR3. The CDR3 protein is CASSLGTGVAETQYF. CDR3 nucleotides: TGCGCCAGCAGCTTGGGGACAGGGGTCGCGGAGACCCAGTACTTC.

Only a few counts were recorded for this clonotype. Since a much larger clone is just one base distant, this may be a read error. The genes are TRBV5-1 and TRBJ2-6; 9 nucleotides agree with TRBD1. The CDR3 runs to 13 residues. Germline V gives CDR1 SGHRS, CDR2 YFSETQ. This CDR3 is CTSSLGQGDVLTF. The DNA of the CDR3 is TGCACCAGCAGCTTGGGACAGGGAGATGTCCTGACTTTC.

This clonotype has at least ten counts. This rearrangement joins TRBV20-1 to TRBJ2-7; 10 nucleotides agree with TRBD2. CDR3 length: 14 residues. The germline gives CDR1 DFQATT, CDR2 SNEGSKA (reference sequence). Unmatched junction bases numbered 3, after V lost 1 base and J lost 3 bases. Here the CDR3 reads CSARGGLAIYEQYF. CDR3 DNA: TGCAGTGCTAGAGGGGGACTAGCGATCTACGAGCAGTACTTC.

This clonotype was recorded at least ten times. The chain combines TRBV11-2 with TRBJ2-3; 7 bases are shared with TRBD2. The germline V gene encodes CDR1 SGHAT and CDR2 FQNNGV. This CDR3 is built from 16 residues. Losses at the gene ends were 1 base for V and 6 bases for J; bases not matched to a gene: 10. CDR3 amino acids: CASSLAGGSRGDTQYF. The CDR3 DNA reads TGTGCCAGCAGCTTAGCGGGGGGTTCCCGAGGGGATACGCAGTATTTT.

There are many counts of this clonotype. The gene calls are TRBV29-1 and TRBJ2-5; 9 positions match TRBD2. This CDR3 has 14 amino acids. Germline-derived CDR1 and CDR2 are SQVTM and ANQGSEA. V lost 3 bases and J lost 4; bases outside the gene matches: 6. The CDR3 loop is CSVDRAGGGETQYF. The CDR3 nucleotides read TGCAGCGTTGATAGAGCGGGGGGTGGAGAGACCCAGTACTTC. The full variable domain, completed using reference TRBV29-1 and TRBJ2-5, is SAVISQKPSRDICQRGTSLTIQCQVDSQVTMMFWYRQQPGQSLTLIATANQGSEATYESGFVIDKFPISRPNLTFSTLTVSNMSPEDSSIYLCSVDRAGGGETQYFGPGTRLLVL.

The chain uses TRBV7-9 and TRBJ2-1; 7 bases line up with TRBD2. The trim removed 3 bases at V and 10 bases at J, leaving 6 bases unmatched. Germline V gene sequence: CDR1 SEHNR, CDR2 FQNEAQ (reference sequence). The CDR3 covers 13 residues. The CDR3 coding sequence is TGTGCCAGCAGCTTCGGACTAGGCTACGAGCAGTTCTTC. Translating gives CASSFGLGYEQFF.

This clonotype was found many times. V and J are TRBV9 and TRBJ1-6; D is undetermined. Germline lookup yields CDR1 SGDLS and CDR2 YYNGEE. The CDR3 is 16 amino acids. V lost 4 bases and J lost 2, with 13 bases in between. CDR3: CASSPRPGTYNSPLHF. The CDR3 nucleotides are TGTGCCAGCAGCCCACGACCTGGGACCTATAATTCACCCCTCCACTTT. Complete variable domain (other parts from reference TRBV9 and TRBJ1-6): DSGVTQTPKHLITATGQRVTLRCSPRSGDLSVYWYQQSLDQGLQFLIQYYNGEERAKGNILERFSAQQFPDLHSELNLSSLELGDSALYFCASSPRPGTYNSPLHFGNGTRLTVT.

Regarding this clonotype: Just one base apart from a much larger clone, this may be a read error. The chain uses TRBV20-1 and TRBJ2-1; 9 nucleotides match TRBD2. The better agreement between TRBJ2-7 and the DNA end casts doubt on the J call. The CDR3 runs 16 residues. Germline V gives CDR1 DFQATT, CDR2 SNEGSKA (reference sequence). In DNA, the CDR3 is TGCAGTGCTAGAGATCCCCTTACCGGGACTAGCAATGAGCAGTACTTC. Encoded protein: CSARDPLTGTSNEQYF.

This clonotype turned up a few times. The chain combines TRBV11-2 with TRBJ2-1; the D is unclear. There are 13 residues in the CDR3. Germline loops: CDR1 SGHAT, CDR2 FQNNGV. Trimming left V 5 bases short and J 9 bases short, with 14 bases between. This chain's CDR3 is CASSRRGRGEQFF. As DNA, the CDR3 is TGTGCCAGCAGCCGACGTGGTCGTGGTGAGCAGTTCTTC.

This clonotype has ten or more counts. This chain uses TRBV29-1 with TRBJ1-2; a weak D match, TRBD1 (5 bases). The CDR3 sequence is 11 residues long. V was trimmed by 5 bases and J by 6 bases, leaving 10 bases between them. CDR1 and CDR2 (germline): SQVTM, ANQGSEA. The CDR3 spells CSVHLQDGYTF. CDR3 nucleotides: TGCAGCGTTCACTTACAGGATGGCTACACCTTC.

This clonotype was seen a handful of times. A read error may explain this, as a much larger clone is one base away. The rearrangement uses TRBV5-1 and TRBJ2-5; a weak D match, TRBD2 (7 bases). V lost 6 bases to trimming and J lost 11 bases, with 26 bases between them. CDR1 is SGHRS, CDR2 YFSETQ, per germline. The CDR3 spans 15 residues. The CDR3 DNA follows: TGCGCCAGCAACTCGGACGGGGGGCAGAAAGGTGAGCAGTACTTC. Protein sequence: CASNSDGGQKGEQYF.

The chain is built from TRBV7-3 and TRBJ1-6; TRBD1 might be the D (6 bases). Trimming removed 5 bases from V and 10 bases from J, with 15 bases in between. From germline, CDR1 is SGHTA and CDR2 FQGTGA. The CDR3 sequence is 14 residues long. The CDR3 sequence: CASSGSGGRSPLHF. The CDR3, as DNA: TGTGCCAGCAGCGGTTCTGGGGGGCGATCACCCCTCCACTTT.

Many counts were recorded for this clonotype. This chain uses TRBV6-6 with TRBJ1-1; TRBD1 is a possible D gene (5 bases). V lost 5 bases and J 2 bases, leaving 12 bases between the germline ends. Germline values: CDR1 MNHNY, CDR2 SVGAGI (reference sequence). The CDR3 is 14 residues long. CDR3: CASSDRGGNTEAFF. CDR3 in DNA: TGTGCCAGCAGTGACCGGGGGGGAAACACTGAAGCTTTCTTT.

V is TRBV29-1 and J is TRBJ2-7; maybe TRBD2 (6 bases). V lost 0 bases to trimming and J lost 6 bases, with 24 bases between them. Germline CDR1 is SQVTM and CDR2 is ANQGSEA. The CDR3 consists of 17 residues. The CDR3 reads CSVEDLGRDLNPGEQYF. CDR3 DNA: TGCAGCGTTGAAGATCTCGGTCGGGACTTAAACCCGGGCGAGCAGTACTTC.

The rearrangement links TRBV20-1 to TRBJ2-1; tentative D call: TRBD1 (8 bases). CDR1 and CDR2 from the germline V gene are DFQATT and SNEGSKA (reference sequence). The V gene lost 1 base and the J gene lost 9 bases, with 22 bases spanning the gap. The CDR3 contains 16 residues. The DNA of the CDR3 is TGCAGTGCTAGAGGGGGAGCGGGACAGGTGGGAGGTGAGCAGTTCTTC. Translating gives CSARGGAGQVGGEQFF.

The chain employs TRBV30 and TRBJ2-2; D perhaps matches TRBD1 (5 bases). CDR1 and CDR2 (germline): GTSNPN, SVGIG (reference sequence). V lost 0 bases and J 6 bases, leaving 11 bases between the germline ends. The CDR3 spans 14 residues. As DNA, the CDR3 is TGTGCCTGGAGTGTACGACAGAGCCCCGGGGAGCTGTTTTTT. Protein product: CAWSVRQSPGELFF.

This chain joins TRBV7-2 and TRBJ2-5; 9 positions match TRBD1. With the DNA end fitting TRBJ2-7 better, the J assignment may be wrong. The CDR3 runs 15 residues. The germline gives CDR1 SGHTA, CDR2 FQGNSA. CDR3 in amino acids: CASSPRGGTGNEQYF. In DNA form, the CDR3 reads TGTGCCAGCAGCCCCCGTGGGGGGACAGGGAACGAGCAGTACTTC.